This TCR beta chain originates from a study of cytomegalovirus exposure and HLA in healthy donors. The CDR3 has 13 residues. Germline-derived CDR1 and CDR2 are SEHNR and FQNEAQ (reference sequence). V lost 10 bases, J lost 6 bases, and 18 bases lay in between. The PCR employed 60 Vbeta primers together with 13 Jbeta primers. The method was immunoSEQ multiplex PCR; TCRdb's version includes in-frame clones alone and lacks a portion of them. The sample lists under 110,000 clones, around three quarters occurring once. The genes are TRBV7-9 and TRBJ1-1; TRBD1 might be the D (5 bases). The sequence derives from a man aged 35-49 years in good health and CMV-seronegative. Specimen: PBMCs. In nucleotides, the CDR3 is TGTGCCACCGCGGGATCCTGGGGCGCTGAAGCTTTCTTT. It yields the protein CATAGSWGAEAFF.